This entry concerns a single T cell receptor (beta chain). What it binds is not known. Libraries were prepared by immunoSEQ multiplex PCR; TCRdb keeps only in-frame clonotypes and omits some of them. The sample includes over 70,000 clones, around nine tenths seen only once; the top ten take around 1.5%. This sample is drawn from a study of OX40 agonist ivuxolimab in advanced cancers. Study-level findings and limits: With doses of 0.1 to 3.0 mg/kg, CD4+ and CD8+ blood T cells had undergone clonal expansion by week 6.

Germline loops: CDR1 WNHNN, CDR2 SYGVQD (reference sequence). The trim removed 10 bases at V and 5 bases at J, leaving 8 bases unmatched. This CDR3 region has 13 residues. This TCR derives from an adult with an advanced solid tumor such as melanoma, head and neck, liver or kidney cancer. The material was CD4+ or CD8+ T cells sorted from blood, obtained in a trial of the OX40 agonist ivuxolimab. The chain employs TRBV10-1 and TRBJ2-5, with TRBD2 matching 9 bases. The CDR3 DNA is TGCGCCACCTATAGCGGGAGCGGGGAGACCCAGTACTTC. Translated: CATYSGSGETQYF.